This TCR beta chain was identified in a study of regulatory T cells in long-lasting Graves disease. Researchers made TCR beta libraries by using iRepertoire HTBI primers and running Arm-PCR on CDR3 regions. TCRdb analysed the multiplex PCR reads with MiXCR anew, one entry per CDR3 protein. The table includes around 400,000 distinct CDR3 sequences, around 15% detected once. This clonotype was detected ten times or more. What it binds is not known. Germline V gene lookup returns CDR1 SGDLS and CDR2 YYNGEE. V was pared by 0 bases and J by 5 bases, with 8 bases between. CDR3 length: 14 residues. Indicated time point: newly diagnosed GD, antithyroid drugs for less than 3 months. The TCR library was prepared using RNA isolated from PBMCs. Broader study findings: More public clonotypes were shared by persistent patients (around 2,800) than by new patients (roughly 1,000). Limited sample numbers may have lowered accuracy.

This chain links TRBV9 with TRBJ2-2, with D perhaps matching TRBD1 (6 bases). The sequence was collected from a female donor with Graves disease. The sequencing used peripheral blood mononuclear cells (PBMCs), collected at new diagnosis, from a patient treated with antithyroid drugs. The CDR3 loop reads CASSVDTGTGELFF. In DNA, the CDR3 is TGTGCCAGCAGCGTAGATACAGGGACCGGGGAGCTGTTTTTT.